These 10 T cell receptor beta chains were all obtained from the same sample, sequenced in a study of cytomegalovirus exposure and HLA in healthy donors. Primers included in the PCR were 60 Vbeta and 13 Jbeta primers. Here immunoSEQ multiplex PCR was the method, and the copy in TCRdb shows in-frame clones only, minus some. This table lists around 190,000 clones. Sequenced: PBMCs. The receptors were sampled from a woman in her twenties or thirties in good health and CMV-seropositive.

The gene calls are TRBV7-8 and TRBJ1-2, with 10 bases lining up with TRBD1. The V gene end was trimmed by 1 base and the J gene end by 6 bases; junction bases not matched to a gene: 5. The CDR3 extends over 15 amino acids. CDR1 is SGHVS and CDR2 is FQNEAQ in the germline V gene. CDR3 sequence (DNA): TGTGCCAGCAGCTTAGTTTGGACAGGGGGGGATGGCTACACCTTC. This translates into CASSLVWTGGDGYTF.

V and J are TRBV29-1 and TRBJ1-1, with D possibly matching TRBD1 (6 bases). Germline values: CDR1 SQVTM, CDR2 ANQGSEA. V was cut by 5 bases and J by 0 bases, with 10 bases left in between. The CDR3 length is 13 residues. CDR3 sequence: CSVSQGLNTEAFF. CDR3 DNA sequence: TGCAGCGTTTCACAGGGATTGAACACTGAAGCTTTCTTT.

The rearrangement joins TRBV29-1 to TRBJ2-1; possibly TRBD1 for D (6 bases). The CDR3 runs 13 residues. Trimming removed 6 bases at V and 6 bases at J, with 15 bases between. CDR1 is SQVTM, CDR2 ANQGSEA, per germline. The CDR3 coding sequence is TGCAGCGTGACCGCAAGGGGGTTCAATGAGCAGTTCTTC. Translation: CSVTARGFNEQFF.

CDR3 bases: TGTGCCAGCAGCACCTCCGGGGGAGAGGGTCAGCCCCAGCATTTT. This encodes CASSTSGGEGQPQHF. The V gene is TRBV11-2, the J gene TRBJ1-5; possibly TRBD1 for D (5 bases). Trimming took off 5 bases at V and 6 bases at J, with 17 bases between the two ends. This CDR3 has 15 residues. The germline V gene encodes CDR1 SGHAT and CDR2 FQNNGV.

This chain links TRBV18 with TRBJ1-3; TRBD1 aligns across 8 bases. Per germline, CDR1 KGHSH and CDR2 LQKENI. CDR3 length equals 13 residues. Unmatched junction bases numbered 4, after V lost 5 bases and J lost 7 bases. DNA of the CDR3: TGTGCCAGCTCAGGACAGGGACGGAACACCATATATTTT. The encoded protein is CASSGQGRNTIYF.

The chain uses TRBV27 and TRBJ1-5; D is uncertain. The CDR3 runs 15 residues. Per germline, CDR1 MNHEY and CDR2 SMNVEV (reference sequence). Trimming removed 4 bases from V and 2 bases from J, with 12 bases in between. Written as DNA, the CDR3 is TGTGCCAGCAGTTCCGACAACGGGGGCAATCAGCCCCAGCATTTT. It encodes CASSSDNGGNQPQHF.

The rearrangement joins TRBV7-2 to TRBJ1-1, with a tentative D call TRBD1 (5 bases). Germline V gene sequence: CDR1 SGHTA, CDR2 FQGNSA. CDR3 length: 14 amino acids. V was clipped by 3 bases and J by 9 bases, with 17 bases between them. Written as DNA, the CDR3 is TGTGCCAGCAGCTTGCCCTCCAGGGAGGGGAAAGCTTTCTTT. This encodes CASSLPSREGKAFF.

CDR3 bases: TGTGCCAGCAGTTTATCGGCCAGCGGGGGGCCCCCTCTCTACGAGCAGTACTTC. Encoded protein: CASSLSASGGPPLYEQYF. The genes are TRBV27 and TRBJ2-7; 9 bases match TRBD2. Germline V gene data show CDR1 as MNHEY and CDR2 as SMNVEV (reference sequence). The CDR3 is made up of 18 amino acids. J lost 3 bases, V lost 0 bases, and 12 bases had no gene match.

V gene TRBV27 combines with J gene TRBJ2-7; 12 positions agree with TRBD2. The germline V gene encodes CDR1 MNHEY and CDR2 SMNVEV (reference sequence). The ends lost 4 bases at V and 5 bases at J; junction bases unmatched: 12. The CDR3 extends over 17 amino acids. In DNA form, the CDR3 reads TGTGCCAGCAGTTGGTCTAGCGGGAGGGCCGGGAGCCACGAGCAGTACTTC. This codes for CASSWSSGRAGSHEQYF.

The chain uses TRBV2 and TRBJ2-1, with 8 bases that match TRBD2. Trimming at V came to 11 bases and at J to 0 bases, leaving 6 bases not matched to a gene. The germline gives CDR1 SNHLY, CDR2 FYNNEI. The CDR3 runs to 14 residues. The CDR3 DNA is TGTGCCGTCCCGAGCGGGAGCTCCTACAATGAGCAGTTCTTC. This translates into CAVPSGSSYNEQFF.